Sequencing of this T cell receptor beta chain was carried out in a study of T cells expressing NK-cell markers. The study, taken as a whole, reports: What remained unclear was the HCMV specificity of expanded NKG2C+ T cell clones.

For this clonotype: Its antigen is undetermined.

The CDR3 length is 13 residues. Germline V gene lookup returns CDR1 SGHTA and CDR2 FQGNSA. Using the 5' RACE reads, TCRdb records one entry per CDR3 protein without DNA. Found here are fewer than 550,000 distinct CDR3 sequences; the top ten clones hold around 1.4%. The chain has TRBV7-2 and TRBJ1-5. The sequenced sample consisted of blood T cells: a sorted CD56 or NKG2C T cell subset, CD4+ or CD8+ T cells, or bulk PBMC T cells (not recorded which). This clonotype was obtained from a woman aged 50 to 60 in good health. CDR3 sequence reads: CASSFSLDQPQHF. The whole variable domain, remainder taken from reference TRBV7-2 and TRBJ1-5, is GAGVSQSPSNKVTEKGKDVELRCDPISGHTALYWYRQSLGQGLEFLIYFQGNSAPDKSGLPSDRFSAERTGGSVSTLTIQRTQQEDSAVYLCASSFSLDQPQHFGDGTRLSIL.